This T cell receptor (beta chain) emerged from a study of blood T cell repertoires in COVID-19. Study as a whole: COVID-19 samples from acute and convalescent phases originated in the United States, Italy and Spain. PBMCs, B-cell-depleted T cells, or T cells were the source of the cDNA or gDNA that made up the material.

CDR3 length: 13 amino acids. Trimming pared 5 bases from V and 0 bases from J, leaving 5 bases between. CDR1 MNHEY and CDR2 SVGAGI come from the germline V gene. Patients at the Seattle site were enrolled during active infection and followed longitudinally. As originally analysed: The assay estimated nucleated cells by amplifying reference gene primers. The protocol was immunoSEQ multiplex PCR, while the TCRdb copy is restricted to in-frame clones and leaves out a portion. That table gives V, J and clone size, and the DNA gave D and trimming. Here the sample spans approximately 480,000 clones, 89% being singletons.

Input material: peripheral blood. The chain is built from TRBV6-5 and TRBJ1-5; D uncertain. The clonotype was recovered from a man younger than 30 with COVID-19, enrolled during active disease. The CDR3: CASSRYSNQPQHF. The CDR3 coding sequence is TGTGCCAGCAGTCGTTATAGCAATCAGCCCCAGCATTTT.